The text below deals with one T cell receptor (beta chain). Its antigen target is currently unknown. Base qualities are not recorded, but no much larger clone differs from it by a single base. The sample is drawn from a study of vaccination effects on CD4 cells after COVID-19 (dated by TCRdb to the early 2020s). In terms of the full investigation: In the ViraFEST assay, PBMC were stimulated with viral peptide pools, and antigen-specific CD4+ T cell clonotypes were then identified by expansion using TCR sequencing. The full study included 9 to 10 COVID-19 convalescent patients and several SARS-CoV-2-naive healthy vaccine recipients. In both COVID-19 convalescent patients and infection-naive vaccine recipients, the study compared SARS-CoV-2 spike-specific CD4+ TCR repertoires from before mRNA vaccination with those from after it. Cultures from other donors in the study were sequenced using the Oncomine TCR Beta short-read assay on an Illumina iSeq 100. Post-vaccine samples across the study were collected a median of 72 days after the second dose, with a range of 14 to 241. A few million PBMC per well were cultured with around 9.8 ug/ml peptides in IMDM containing 5% human AB serum, approximately 10 IU/ml IL-2 and gentamicin. Summary of the overall study and its limitations: Clones induced by infection and clones induced by vaccination both contracted markedly at late timepoints after vaccination, which fits with T cell responses waning over time. The study was limited by a small number of convalescent patients, and early post-infection timepoints were lacking. In healthy vaccine recipients, vaccine-induced clones were almost all SARS-CoV-2 mono-reactive, with only 1 of 255 being cross-reactive with common cold coronaviruses.

After around ten days of culture, CD4+ T cells were isolated with the EasySep CD4+ T cell isolation kit. Each participant got two doses of an mRNA SARS-CoV-2 vaccine, either BNT162b2 or mRNA-1273. Healthy vaccine recipients had no prior SARS-CoV-2 infection, confirmed by negative nucleocapsid antibodies before and after vaccination. On days 3 and 7, half of the culture medium was replaced with fresh IL-2-containing medium. Each peptide stimulation condition was cultured in triplicate wells unless otherwise noted. PBMC were separated from whole blood using Ficoll-Paque Plus gradient centrifugation and were then either cryopreserved at -140C or used fresh. Genomic DNA was extracted from cultured CD4+ T cells with the QIAamp micro DNA kit. Library prep was done by the immunoSEQ multiplex PCR assay. DNA from the cultured, isolated CD4+ T cells was subjected to TCR beta CDR3 sequencing. The authors processed their data as follows. The analysis removed non-productive TCR sequences, trimmed reads to the CDR3 region, and retained only CDR3s that were 7 or more amino acids long. The MANAFEST web app was used to pick out antigen-specific clonotypes by comparing their expansion in peptide wells with that in reference cultures. To be called positive, a clone needed expansion at FDR<0.05 compared with the reference and with all other wells, an odds ratio greater than 5, and a frequency greater than 0.1% in two replicate wells. Clonotypes significantly expanded in SARS-CoV-2 spike wells and in at least one common cold coronavirus spike condition were defined as cross-reactive. CDR3 similarity was assessed by Levenshtein distance with the stringdist R package, and unrooted trees were built with ape in R 3.6.1. TCRdb mirrors the immuneACCESS table, restricted to in-frame sequences. Some clones are absent from its copies; in checked studies, under half trace to an unresolved V gene, and the reason for the others is unknown. D and trimming come from the DNA, and the V and J calls and clone size come from that table. The sample table contains 45,000 to 55,000 clones; only one count was recorded for about three quarters of them. The top ten clonotypes cover 6.5% to 7.5% of the sample.

The receptor's source is a human donor who received a COVID-19 vaccine. This material consisted of CD4+ T cells from PBMCs cultured without peptide, taken after COVID-19 vaccination.

DNA sequence: TGTGCCAGCAGTGATCGTGGGGTGACTGAAGCTTTCTTT. It codes for CASSDRGVTEAFF. Recombination joined TRBV2 with TRBJ1-1, with no reliable assignment of the D segment. The CDR3 runs 13 residues from the cysteine to the phenylalanine. Solely the CDR3 DNA is kept, with 39 bases framed from the first base. Cut back by 3 bases and 5 bases, the V and J ends lie 10 bases apart. In the germline V gene, CDR1 corresponds to SNHLY and CDR2 to FYNNEI.